Listed here are 23 T cell receptor beta chains from one sample, sequenced in a study of regulatory T cells in long-lasting Graves disease (dated by TCRdb to the early 2020s). The library came from multiplex PCR. Sequencing took place on an Illumina HiSeq 4000. iRepertoire HTBI primers and Arm-PCR amplification of CDR3 regions were used to construct TCR beta libraries. TCRdb took the public reads, trimmed them with fastp at Q25, ran MiXCR for clone calling and kept in-frame beta chains. Merged by CDR3 protein, the rows form single entries marked with the most common genes and DNA. The sample table shows hundreds of thousands of distinct CDR3 sequences, and roughly 21% are seen once. The ten most abundant clones make up roughly 27% of the sample. This sample's time point label indicates: persistent/refractory GD, antithyroid drugs over 5 years with positive TRAb. For both TCR sequencing and RNA sequencing, RNA was extracted from PBMCs in TRIzol.

The sample was peripheral blood mononuclear cells (PBMCs), taken when the disease was refractory, from a patient treated with antithyroid drugs. The receptors come from a female donor with Graves disease.

This clonotype was seen a handful of times. The chain links TRBV19 to TRBJ2-5, with 9 bases matching TRBD1. Germline V gene data show CDR1 as LNHDA and CDR2 as SQIVND (reference sequence). The CDR3 covers 16 residues. After removal of 1 base from V and 5 bases from J, the junction contained 8 bases not matched to a gene. The CDR3 spells CASSIAGTGRKETQYF. The CDR3 region has the DNA TGTGCCAGTAGTATAGCCGGGACAGGGCGGAAGGAGACCCAGTACTTC.

In its sample, this clonotype was seen a few times. The chain links TRBV18 to TRBJ1-2; a weak D match, TRBD1 (5 bases). Germline CDR1 is KGHSH and CDR2 is LQKENI. The CDR3 consists of 15 residues. V was trimmed by 5 bases and J by 4 bases, leaving 17 bases between them. CDR3 nucleotide sequence: TGTGCCAGCTCAAGGGAGGGACTTAATGCCTATGGCTACACCTTC. Encoded protein: CASSREGLNAYGYTF.

This clonotype appeared many times. The chain employs TRBV9 and TRBJ2-5, with D unresolved. The germline gives CDR1 SGDLS, CDR2 YYNGEE. Trimming shortened V by 0 bases and J by 1 base, and 13 bases separated the two germline ends. The CDR3 spans 16 residues. The CDR3 DNA reads TGTGCCAGCAGCGTAGCGGCGATCCCCCTCCAAGAGACCCAGTACTTC. Protein product: CASSVAAIPLQETQYF.

The V call is TRBV7-8, the J call TRBJ2-5, with a weak D call TRBD1 (5 bases). V was cut by 5 bases and J by 2 bases, with 15 bases left in between. CDR3 size: 15 residues. Germline CDR1 SGHVS, CDR2 FQNEAQ. The CDR3 loop reads CASSQGAAIQETQYF. The CDR3 region has the DNA TGTGCCAGCAGCCAAGGGGCGGCTATACAAGAGACCCAGTACTTC. Combining the CDR3 with reference TRBV7-8 and TRBJ2-5 gives the whole variable domain GAGVSQSPRYKVAKRGQDVALRCDPISGHVSLFWYQQALGQGPEFLTYFQNEAQLDKSGLPSDRFFAERPEGSVSTLKIQRTQQEDSAVYLCASSQGAAIQETQYFGPGTRLLVL.

This clonotype was seen a handful of times. The chain has TRBV7-2 and TRBJ2-5; 8 nucleotides agree with TRBD1. V lost 1 base and J lost 0; bases outside the gene matches: 10. The length of the CDR3 is 18 residues. Germline V gene sequence: CDR1 SGHTA, CDR2 FQGNSA. CDR3 bases: TGTGCCAGCAGCTTAGAAATGGGGGACAGGCATTACCAAGAGACCCAGTACTTC. It translates to CASSLEMGDRHYQETQYF.

The V call is TRBV3-1, the J call TRBJ2-7; possibly TRBD1 for D (5 bases). V lost 3 bases to trimming and J lost 4 bases, with 13 bases between them. The V gene's germline CDR1 is LGHDT and CDR2 YNNKEL (reference sequence). The CDR3 runs 14 residues. CDR3 nucleotides: TGTGCCAGCAGCCATAGCCAGGGTGGGTACGAGCAGTACTTC. It specifies CASSHSQGGYEQYF.

At least ten counts were recorded for this clonotype. The genes are TRBV12-3 or TRBV12-4 and TRBJ2-5, with D possibly being TRBD2 (6 bases). Trimming shortened V by 6 bases and J by 2 bases, and 16 bases separated the two germline ends. The CDR3 covers 15 residues. In DNA, the CDR3 is TGTGCCAGCAGAATAGGTGCTAGCGCTCAAGAGACCCAGTACTTC. Residues: CASRIGASAQETQYF.

V and J are TRBV24-1 and TRBJ1-1; 9 bases are a match to TRBD1. The V and J ends lost 7 bases and 1 base, in that order; junction bases with no gene match: 3. Germline V gives CDR1 KGHDR, CDR2 SFDVKD. This CDR3 comprises 14 residues. The CDR3 bases are TGTGCCACCAGGGCGGGACAGGGGAACACTGAAGCTTTCTTT. The encoded protein is CATRAGQGNTEAFF.

This clonotype came up a few times. The rearrangement uses TRBV4-1 and TRBJ1-2; perhaps TRBD1 as D (5 bases). V lost 0 bases, J lost 7 bases, and 15 bases lay in between. The CDR3 loop spans 15 amino acids. Germline loops: CDR1 MGHRA, CDR2 YSYEKL. CDR3 sequence reads: CASSQDPGLAGGYTF. In DNA form, the CDR3 reads TGCGCCAGCAGCCAAGATCCAGGGCTGGCGGGTGGCTACACCTTC.

The CDR3 spells CASSPQGALGNTEAFF. Here the CDR3 DNA reads TGTGCCAGCAGCCCACAGGGGGCGCTTGGGAACACTGAAGCTTTCTTT. This chain joins TRBV7-3 and TRBJ1-1; the match to TRBD1 covers 9 bases. This CDR3 has 16 residues. Trimming took 5 bases from V and 1 from J; bases not matched to a gene: 8. CDR1 and CDR2 (germline): SGHTA, FQGTGA.

For this clonotype: This may come from a read error, since a much larger clone is one base off. V gene TRBV6-5 combines with J gene TRBJ2-7; D gene uncertain. This CDR3 has 15 residues. Germline loops: CDR1 MNHEY, CDR2 SVGAGI. CDR3: CAGSYSIASSYEQYF. CDR3 DNA sequence: TGTGCCGGCAGTTACTCGATAGCTAGCTCCTACGAGCAGTACTTC.

The V gene is TRBV7-9, the J gene TRBJ1-5; 9 bases are a match to TRBD1. From germline, CDR1 is SEHNR and CDR2 FQNEAQ (reference sequence). This CDR3 region has 17 residues. V lost 1 base, J lost 0 bases, and 4 bases stayed unmatched. This CDR3 is CASSLGGTGHSNQPQHF. The CDR3, as DNA: TGTGCCAGCAGCTTAGGCGGGACAGGGCATAGCAATCAGCCCCAGCATTTT.

In its sample, this clonotype was seen a few times. The CDR3 DNA is TGTGCCACCCTCACCCCACAGGGTTCCTACGAGCAGTACTTC. Its protein product is CATLTPQGSYEQYF. The rearrangement uses TRBV10-3 and TRBJ2-7; a weak D match, TRBD1 (6 bases). CDR1 is ENHRY and CDR2 is SYGVKD in the germline V gene. The CDR3 totals 14 residues. V lost 10 bases to trimming and J lost 1 base, with 17 bases between them.

This clonotype was found many times. The rearrangement joins TRBV3-1 to TRBJ1-5, with D hard to call. The CDR3 loop spans 13 amino acids. The germline gives CDR1 LGHDT, CDR2 YNNKEL (reference sequence). With 0 bases removed from V and 9 bases from J, the gap between germline ends came to 9 bases. CDR3 sequence: CASSQDRHRPQHF. The CDR3 DNA reads TGTGCCAGCAGCCAAGACAGGCATCGGCCCCAGCATTTT.

On this clonotype: An end of the junction does not agree with germline; a read error may underlie this. V and J are TRBV6-5 and TRBJ1-4; perhaps TRBD1 as D (5 bases). CDR1 is MNHEY and CDR2 is SVGAGI in the germline V gene. This CDR3 comprises 14 residues. The CDR3 bases are TGTGCCAGCAGTTACGACAGAAGGAATGGAAAACTGTTTTTT. Translated: CASSYDRRNGKLFF.

This clonotype came up a few times. It may be a read error: a sequence one base away is much more abundant. The V and J genes are TRBV28 and TRBJ1-1; D not certain. CDR1 is MDHEN and CDR2 is SYDVKM in the germline V gene. This CDR3 contains 13 residues. Here the CDR3 DNA reads TGTGTCAGCAGTCCCCCATTAGGGCAGGAAGCTTTCTTT. Translating gives CVSSPPLGQEAFF.

At least ten counts were recorded for this clonotype. CDR3 nucleotides: TGTGCCAGCAGCTTAGAGAGGAGCACTGAAGCTTTCTTT. Translated: CASSLERSTEAFF. The chain links TRBV11-3 to TRBJ1-1, with no clear D. The length of the CDR3 is 13 residues. CDR1 and CDR2 from the germline V gene are SGHNT and YENEEA. Trimming took 0 bases from V and 4 from J, leaving 6 bases between them.

The chain carries TRBV30 and TRBJ2-2; the D gene could be TRBD1 or TRBD2 (5 bases each). The CDR3 consists of 14 residues. V gave up 3 bases and J gave up 8 bases, with 16 bases separating them. CDR1 GTSNPN and CDR2 SVGIG come from the germline V gene (reference sequence). CDR3 amino acids: CAWRRLEWGGELFF. The DNA of the CDR3 is TGTGCCTGGAGGCGCCTGGAGTGGGGGGGGGAGCTGTTTTTT.

This chain links TRBV19 with TRBJ1-2; 7 positions match TRBD1. Germline assignment: CDR1 LNHDA and CDR2 SQIVND (reference sequence). V shed 0 bases and J 0 bases; nucleotides not matched to a gene: 4. The CDR3 extends over 16 amino acids. The CDR3 loop is CASSIEGTETNYGYTF. The CDR3 region has the DNA TGTGCCAGTAGTATAGAGGGGACAGAAACTAACTATGGCTACACCTTC.

V usage is TRBV5-1 and J usage is TRBJ1-4; possible D gene TRBD1, 5 bases. V was clipped by 0 bases and J by 2 bases, with 14 bases between them. This CDR3 region has 17 residues. Germline assignment: CDR1 SGHRS and CDR2 YFSETQ. CDR3 loop: CASSLDRGSGTNEKLFF. The DNA of the CDR3 is TGCGCCAGCAGCTTGGATAGGGGTAGTGGTACTAATGAAAAACTGTTTTTT.

The CDR3 DNA follows: TGTGCCAGCAGCCGCCGACTAGCGCCTCAAGAGACCCAGTACTTC. The encoded protein is CASSRRLAPQETQYF. The chain couples TRBV7-3 to TRBJ2-5; 8 bases map to TRBD2. Per the germline V gene, CDR1 is SGHTA and CDR2 is FQGTGA. The trim removed 5 bases at V and 2 bases at J, leaving 7 bases unmatched. There are 15 residues in the CDR3.

There are many counts of this clonotype. V usage is TRBV7-2 and J usage is TRBJ2-5; D possibly uses TRBD1 or TRBD2 (5 bases each). The CDR3 sequence is 14 residues long. In germline, CDR1 is SGHTA, CDR2 FQGNSA. Trimming pared 4 bases from V and 4 bases from J, leaving 13 bases between. The CDR3 DNA follows: TGTGCCAGCAGCTCCCGAGAGGGGAGAGAGACCCAGTACTTC. Its translation is CASSSREGRETQYF.

On this clonotype itself: A much more abundant neighbour one base away suggests this may be a read error. The chain carries TRBV29-1 and TRBJ1-4; perhaps TRBD1 as D (6 bases). The germline V gene encodes CDR1 SQVTM and CDR2 ANQGSEA. The CDR3 sequence is 12 residues long. The CDR3 region has the DNA TGCAGCGCACGGACAGCGAATGGAAAACTGTTTTTT. It specifies CSARTANGKLFF.